Listed below are T cell receptor beta chains from one sample, sequenced in a study of blood T cell repertoires in COVID-19. TCRdb's table, derived via immunoSEQ multiplex PCR, lists solely in-frame clones and lacks some. The table shows 330,000 or so clones, with approximately 89% occurring only once. Sequenced sample: PBMCs or T cells enriched from blood (not recorded which). These receptors all come from a man aged 35-49 years in a cohort exposed to, infected with or recovered from COVID-19 (not recorded which). The CDR3 runs from the conserved cysteine through the conserved F or W. The order of the fields is J gene, clone size, D gene, V gene, CDR3 DNA, CDR3 protein. The D gene is left open where the match is weak. Only part of the rows carry a size: once, few, many, or a class if the clone is expanded.

TRBJ2-7 NA TRBD2 TRBV12-5 TGTGCTAGTGGTTTGGAAGCGGGAAGTGAGCAGTACTTC CASGLEAGSEQYF
TRBJ1-1 NA NA TRBV10-2 TGCGCCAGCTCTGAGCAAAGAGGGAACACTGAAGCTTTCTTT CASSEQRGNTEAFF
TRBJ1-2 NA TRBD1 TRBV7-9 TGTGCCAGCAGCTTAGATCGGGACAGAGGCTACACCTTC CASSLDRDRGYTF
TRBJ2-1 NA TRBD2 TRBV7-9 TGTGCCAGCAGCCCCCGGACTAGCGGGAGGAATGAGCAGTTCTTC CASSPRTSGRNEQFF
TRBJ1-1 NA TRBD1 TRBV7-9 TGTGCCAGCAGCTTAGGGGACAGAAACACTGAAGCTTTCTTT CASSLGDRNTEAFF
TRBJ1-6 NA NA TRBV6-5 TGTGCCAGCAGTTACCAGCCGGGAACTAATTCACCCCTCCACTTT CASSYQPGTNSPLHF
TRBJ1-2 NA TRBD1 TRBV4-2 TGTGCCAGCAGCCAAGTCGATTGGGGACAGCTAAGAGCTAACTATGGCTACACCTTC CASSQVDWGQLRANYGYTF
TRBJ2-3 NA NA TRBV3-1/TRBV3-2 TGTGCCAGCTCATTCGCTAGCGCAGATACGCAGTATTTT CASSFASADTQYF
TRBJ2-7 NA NA TRBV6-5 TGTGCCAGCAGGGCGTTGGACACTGTGGGCTACGAGCAGTACTTC CASRALDTVGYEQYF
TRBJ2-7 NA NA TRBV6-5 TGTGCCAGCTCAGCGTCAGGGAGGTACGAGCAGTACTTC CASSASGRYEQYF
TRBJ1-1 NA TRBD1 TRBV18 TGTGCCAGCTCACCAAGACAGGGAGACACTGAAGCTTTCTTT CASSPRQGDTEAFF
TRBJ2-3 NA NA TRBV18 TGTGCCAGCTCACCACCGCGACAGGGCACAGATACGCAGTATTTT CASSPPRQGTDTQYF
TRBJ1-2 NA TRBD1 TRBV5-1 TGCGCCAGCAGCTATGAGACAGGGCTCTATGGCTACACCTTC CASSYETGLYGYTF
TRBJ2-3 once NA TRBV20-1 TGCAGTGCTAGAGGCCCTCCCGGGGGGTATTTT CSARGPPGGYF
TRBJ2-7 once TRBD2 TRBV5-6 TGTGCCAGCAGCACGGGACTAGCGACTAACTACGAGCAGTACTTC CASSTGLATNYEQYF
TRBJ2-4 NA NA TRBV3-1/TRBV3-2 TGTGCCAGTTCGGCCGGGAGAGGAAACATTCAGTACTTC CASSAGRGNIQYF
TRBJ2-7 NA TRBD1 TRBV28 TGTGCCAGCAGTCCCGCCGGGCAGGGGGCTTACGAGCAGTACTTC CASSPAGQGAYEQYF
TRBJ2-3 few TRBD2 TRBV10-3 TGTGCCATCAGTGTCGGCGGGAGCGGTGGAACGCAGTATTTT CAISVGGSGGTQYF
TRBJ2-7 once TRBD1 TRBV5-1 TGCGCCAGCAGCGCCAATCCGGGACAGGGGGCTTCCGAGCAGTACTTC CASSANPGQGASEQYF
TRBJ2-5 NA TRBD2 TRBV2 TGTGCCAGCAGAGGACTAGCGGGCCCTAATCACTTC CASRGLAGPNHF
TRBJ2-3 NA TRBD2 TRBV29-1 TGCAGCGCCTTAGCGGGATCAGATACGCAGTATTTT CSALAGSDTQYF
TRBJ2-1 NA TRBD2 TRBV18 TGTGCCAGCTCACCCGCTAGCGGGAGGCCTTACAATGAGCAGTTCTTC CASSPASGRPYNEQFF
TRBJ2-3 NA NA TRBV5-1 TGCGCCAGCAGCTTGAGCGGTCGCACAGATACGCAGTATTTT CASSLSGRTDTQYF
TRBJ1-1 NA TRBD1 TRBV5-1 TGCGCCAGCAGCTTGGCTGGCAACAGGGGGGCTACTGAAGCTTTCTTT CASSLAGNRGATEAFF
TRBJ2-1 NA TRBD1 TRBV5-1 TGCGCCAGCAGCACCGGGACAGCGTACAATGAGCAGTTCTTC CASSTGTAYNEQFF
TRBJ2-5 NA TRBD2 TRBV2 TGTGCTAGCGGGAGGGCCGGAGGTGAGACCCAGTACTTC CASGRAGGETQYF
TRBJ2-1 NA TRBD1 TRBV24-1 TGTGCCACCAGTGATTTGAGGACAGGGAATCCCAATGAGCAGTTCTTC CATSDLRTGNPNEQFF
TRBJ2-5 NA TRBD2 TRBV19 TGTGCCAGTTCCTACGCCGGGACTAGCGGAGAAGAGACCCAGTACTTC CASSYAGTSGEETQYF
TRBJ1-1 NA NA TRBV5-4 TGTGCCAGCAGTCCCGGGACAACGAACACTGAAGCTTTCTTT CASSPGTTNTEAFF
TRBJ2-5 few TRBD2 TRBV5-8 TGTGCCAGCAGCTTATACCTAGCGGGACAAGAGACCCAGTACTTC CASSLYLAGQETQYF
TRBJ1-4 NA TRBD1 TRBV9 TGTGCCAGCAGCCCAGGAGGACAGGGAGAAAAACTGTTTTTT CASSPGGQGEKLFF
TRBJ1-4 NA NA TRBV6-1 TGTGCCAGCAGTGAAGGAGGGATGATGTTTTTT CASSEGGMMFF
TRBJ2-3 few TRBD1 TRBV2 TGTGCCAGCAGCGGACAGGGCACAGATACGCAGTATTTT CASSGQGTDTQYF
TRBJ1-2 NA TRBD1 TRBV28 TGTGCCAGCAGTTCGCAGGGGGAAGGCTACACCTTC CASSSQGEGYTF
TRBJ2-2 once TRBD2 TRBV28 TGTGCCAGCCGTCTAGCGGGAGTCCGAACCGGGGAGCTGTTTTTT CASRLAGVRTGELFF
TRBJ1-6 NA NA TRBV30 TGTGCCTGGGGGACTCAAACGGATAATTCACCCCTCCACTTT CAWGTQTDNSPLHF
TRBJ2-1 NA TRBD2 TRBV9 TGTGCCAGCAGCGTAGCCGGGACTAGCGGGCGCAATGAGCAGTTCTTC CASSVAGTSGRNEQFF
TRBJ2-2 NA TRBD2 TRBV6-6 TGTGCCAGCAGTTTAACGGGGGGGAACACCGGGGAGCTGTTTTTT CASSLTGGNTGELFF
TRBJ2-1 NA TRBD2 TRBV18 TGTGCCAGCTCACCTCTTAGCGGGATCTCCTACAATGAGCAGTTCTTC CASSPLSGISYNEQFF
TRBJ1-3 once TRBD1 TRBV24-1 TGTGCCACCAGTGACAAGCCGGGACAGGGATCTTCTGGAAACACCATATATTTT CATSDKPGQGSSGNTIYF
TRBJ1-2 NA NA TRBV5-1 TGCGCCAGCAGCCTAATACAGGGCAGTTTAGATGGCTACACCTTC CASSLIQGSLDGYTF
TRBJ1-2 NA NA TRBV20-1 TGCAGTGCTAGAGATCTTGGGGGGGGCACCTTC CSARDLGGGTF
TRBJ1-2 NA NA TRBV5-5 TGTGCCAGCAGCTTGGGGTTGGCGGGGCTCTATGGCTACACCTTC CASSLGLAGLYGYTF
TRBJ2-3 once NA TRBV5-6 TGTGCCAGCAGCTTGGACAGGCGTCCAGATACGCAGTATTTT CASSLDRRPDTQYF
TRBJ1-3 NA NA TRBV6-6 TGTGCCAGCAGTCCGTTGGATCAGGTTCGAACCCCAAACACCATATATTTT CASSPLDQVRTPNTIYF
TRBJ1-3 NA NA TRBV5-1 TGCGCCAGCACGGAGGGTTCCCCAATCTCTGGAAACACCATATATTTT CASTEGSPISGNTIYF
TRBJ1-5 NA NA TRBV7-2 TGTGCCAGCAGCCGCGACTACCTCAACACGCAGCCCCAGCATTTT CASSRDYLNTQPQHF
TRBJ2-1 NA NA TRBV7-9 TGTGCCAGCAGCTTTAGCCATGAGCAGTTCTTC CASSFSHEQFF
TRBJ2-1 NA NA TRBV5-1 TGCGCCAGCAGCTTGGACTCAGGGCGTCGGAAGTTCTTC CASSLDSGRRKFF
TRBJ1-2 NA TRBD1 TRBV19 TGTGCCAGTAGTGCCGACAGGGGGCAAGGCTATGGCTACACCTTC CASSADRGQGYGYTF
TRBJ1-6 NA TRBD1 TRBV5-1 TGCGCCAGCAGCTTTAGTGACAGGGGTGTTTCACCCCTCCACTTT CASSFSDRGVSPLHF
TRBJ1-3 NA NA TRBV10-3 TGTGCCGTCCTGAGGGAAATCGGAAACACCATATATTTT CAVLREIGNTIYF
TRBJ2-1 NA TRBD2 TRBV19 TGTGCCAGTAGTCGAGGACTAGCTTTTTACAATGAGCAGTTCTTC CASSRGLAFYNEQFF
TRBJ2-1 NA NA TRBV27 TGTGCCAGCAGGCCACGGGAAGGCTTCACTTCCCACAATGAGCAGTTCTTC CASRPREGFTSHNEQFF
TRBJ1-1 NA NA TRBV5-5 TGTGCCAGCAGCCCGACAGAGATGAACACTGAAGCTTTCTTT CASSPTEMNTEAFF
TRBJ1-6 once NA TRBV3-1/TRBV3-2 TGTGCCAGCAGCCAAGGTCCGGGTTCCTCTCATTCACCCCTCCACTTT CASSQGPGSSHSPLHF
TRBJ2-1 NA TRBD2 TRBV29-1 TGCAGCGTTGAACTAGCGGAACCCTACAATGAGCAGTTCTTC CSVELAEPYNEQFF
TRBJ1-3 NA NA TRBV6-5 TGTGCCAGCAGTTACGCGAGCTCTGGAAACACCATATATTTT CASSYASSGNTIYF
TRBJ1-1 NA NA TRBV2 TGTGCCAGCAGGTACACGGAGGGGGAAGCTTTCTTT CASRYTEGEAFF